These 2 T cell receptor beta chains originate from one sample sequenced in a study of control samples from healthy donors and cancer patients. Profiling relied on immunoSEQ multiplex PCR, and the TCRdb table lists in-frame clones only, not all of them. The sample has under 70,000 clones; 75% to 95% are singletons. Sequencing was carried out using PBMCs. The receptors derive from a woman in her forties or fifties with colorectal cancer.

The chain joins TRBV4-2 to TRBJ1-5; unclear D gene. CDR3 length equals 14 residues. The germline V gene has CDR1 LGHNA and CDR2 YNFKEQ. V was trimmed by 0 bases and J by 6 bases, leaving 9 bases between them. In nucleotides, the CDR3 is TGTGCCAGCAGCCAAGATTACATGGGTCAGCCCCAGCATTTT. It specifies CASSQDYMGQPQHF.

This clone was picked up a small number of times. The CDR3 is CASGSSQNRAAKTQYF. The CDR3 DNA follows: TGTGCCAGCGGATCCTCACAGAACCGGGCCGCGAAGACCCAGTACTTC. J is TRBJ2-5 and V is TRBV2; no reliable D call. This CDR3 is 16 amino acids long. Germline V CDR1 and CDR2: SNHLY, FYNNEI. Deletions cut 8 bases from V and 6 bases from J, with 25 bases between.